This passage covers 21 T cell receptor beta chains from one sample sequenced in a study of blood T cell repertoires in COVID-19. Method: immunoSEQ multiplex PCR; TCRdb's copy keeps in-frame clones and lacks some. The repertoire has approximately 100,000 clones, more than 80% of them found once; the top ten carry 10%. The specimen sequenced was peripheral blood. Receptors originate from a human donor in a cohort sampled during active COVID-19.

The rearrangement uses TRBV4-3 and TRBJ2-7; 8 bases are a match to TRBD2. The CDR3 contains 15 residues. V lost 0 bases, J lost 7 bases, and 8 bases stayed unmatched. The V gene's germline CDR1 is LGHNA and CDR2 YSLEER. The CDR3 region is CASSQDRGGLREQYF. The CDR3 coding sequence is TGCGCCAGCAGCCAAGACCGGGGGGGCCTGAGGGAGCAGTACTTC.

J is TRBJ1-5 and V is TRBV2; 7 nucleotides match TRBD1. Losses at the gene ends were 5 bases for V and 4 bases for J; bases not matched to a gene: 8. The CDR3 runs 15 residues. Germline V gives CDR1 SNHLY, CDR2 FYNNEI. The chain's CDR3 is CASSNQGVGNQPQHF. Written as DNA, the CDR3 is TGTGCCAGCAGTAATCAGGGGGTTGGAAATCAGCCCCAGCATTTT.

DNA for the CDR3: TGTGCCAGCAGCCAAGCCCTTTCATCGGGGGGGGAGCTGTTTTTT. Its protein product is CASSQALSSGGELFF. This chain joins TRBV14 and TRBJ2-2, with D possibly TRBD2 on 5 matching bases. Germline values: CDR1 SGHDN, CDR2 FVKESK. Trimming shortened V by 1 base and J by 8 bases, and 14 bases separated the two germline ends. This CDR3 region has 15 residues.

The chain links TRBV30 to TRBJ1-6; tentatively, D is TRBD1 (5 bases). From germline, CDR1 is GTSNPN and CDR2 SVGIG (reference sequence). The V and J ends lost 0 bases and 8 bases respectively, with 11 bases between them. The CDR3 spans 14 residues. The CDR3 protein is CAWSVSGDYSPLHF. Here the CDR3 DNA reads TGTGCCTGGAGTGTTTCCGGGGACTATTCACCCCTCCACTTT.

The chain is built from TRBV11-2 and TRBJ2-2; 7 nucleotides agree with TRBD2. CDR1 is SGHAT, CDR2 FQNNGV, per germline. Unmatched junction bases numbered 13, after V lost 8 bases and J lost 1 base. This CDR3 contains 17 residues. The CDR3: CASSDRGVSKNTGELFF. CDR3 sequence (DNA): TGTGCCAGCTCTGACCGGGGGGTCTCAAAGAACACCGGGGAGCTGTTTTTT.

On this clone: One end of the junction is discordant with germline, which a read error may explain. The rearrangement joins TRBV4-3 to TRBJ2-1; D is ambiguous. CDR1 and CDR2 (germline): LGHNA, YSLEER. The CDR3 totals 15 residues. Written as DNA, the CDR3 is TGCGCCAGCAGCCAAGATCCTAGAGTGGTACTTGAGAAGTTCTTC. This translates into CASSQDPRVVLEKFF.

The rearrangement uses TRBV27 and TRBJ2-1; a possible D gene is TRBD1 (6 bases). V lost 2 bases and J lost 4, with 12 bases in between. CDR1 and CDR2 (germline): MNHEY, SMNVEV (reference sequence). CDR3 size: 15 residues. Here the CDR3 DNA reads TGTGCCAGCAGTTTAACGACAGGACCTTACAATGAGCAGTTCTTC. Translated, it gives CASSLTTGPYNEQFF.

The chain joins TRBV3-1 (or the pseudogene TRBV3-2) to TRBJ2-3; D unclear. The CDR3 is 14 amino acids. V was trimmed by 1 base and J by 6 bases, leaving 11 bases between them. Germline CDR1 and CDR2: LGHDT and YNNKEL (reference sequence). CDR3: CASSQASVWDTQYF. The CDR3 DNA reads as TGTGCCAGCAGCCAAGCTAGTGTCTGGGATACGCAGTATTTT.

This chain connects TRBV9 to TRBJ2-1, with 12 bases fitting TRBD2. The CDR3 extends over 17 amino acids. V lost 0 bases to trimming and J lost 9 bases; unmatched junction nucleotides: 10. Germline loops: CDR1 SGDLS, CDR2 YYNGEE. Here the CDR3 reads CASSVAIASGGAGEQFF. The CDR3 DNA reads as TGTGCCAGCAGCGTAGCGATAGCTAGCGGGGGGGCGGGTGAGCAGTTCTTC.

For the CDR3, the DNA is TGTGCCTGGAACTCCGGGACAGGGAAGGAGACCCAGTACTTC. Protein sequence: CAWNSGTGKETQYF. This chain uses TRBV30 with TRBJ2-5, with 9 bases lining up with TRBD1. This CDR3 is built from 14 residues. Germline V gene data show CDR1 as GTSNPN and CDR2 as SVGIG (reference sequence). The V segment lost 4 bases and the J segment 5 bases; nucleotides outside the gene matches: 8.

This chain joins TRBV7-9 and TRBJ1-1, with a weak D call TRBD1 (5 bases). CDR1 is SEHNR and CDR2 is FQNEAQ in the germline V gene (reference sequence). This CDR3 is 14 amino acids long. V was clipped by 5 bases and J by 1 base, with 11 bases between them. CDR3 nucleotides: TGTGCCAGCAGCCCAGGACATTCGAACACTGAAGCTTTCTTT. It codes for CASSPGHSNTEAFF.

The chain carries TRBV7-2 and TRBJ2-5, with 8 bases that match TRBD1. The germline V gene has CDR1 SGHTA and CDR2 FQGNSA. Trimming removed 1 base from V and 4 bases from J; junction bases left unmatched: 8. The CDR3 is made up of 16 amino acids. CDR3 sequence (DNA): TGTGCCAGCAGCTTAGTCACCGGACAGGGAGGAGAGACCCAGTACTTC. Translating it yields CASSLVTGQGGETQYF.

This chain joins TRBV9 and TRBJ1-2; D may be TRBD1 (5 bases). Trimming removed 0 bases at V and 7 bases at J, with 10 bases between. CDR3 length equals 13 residues. Germline CDR1 reads SGDLS; CDR2 reads YYNGEE. This CDR3 is CASSVVEGFGYTF. Here the CDR3 DNA reads TGTGCCAGCAGCGTAGTGGAGGGGTTTGGCTACACCTTC.

V is TRBV11-3 and J is TRBJ1-2, with 7 nucleotides matching TRBD1. The germline V gene has CDR1 SGHNT and CDR2 YENEEA. The V segment lost 2 bases and the J segment 6 bases; nucleotides outside the gene matches: 9. CDR3 length equals 15 residues. Written as DNA, the CDR3 is TGTGCCAGCAGCTTAACCCGACAGGGCGCGAATGGCTACACCTTC. This gives the protein CASSLTRQGANGYTF.

This clone was seen just once. The chain couples TRBV7-9 to TRBJ1-4; 9 bases fit TRBD1. After removal of 4 bases from V and 11 bases from J, the junction contained 5 bases not matched to a gene. The CDR3 loop spans 13 amino acids. Per the germline V gene, CDR1 is SEHNR and CDR2 is FQNEAQ (reference sequence). Written as DNA, the CDR3 is TGTGCCAGCAGCTCTCGACAGGGGGTTAAACTGTTTTTT. It yields the protein CASSSRQGVKLFF.

This rearrangement joins TRBV6-5 to TRBJ1-2; 9 bases align to TRBD1. With V trimmed by 11 bases and J by 8 bases, 12 bases remained unmatched. The CDR3 has 13 amino acids. Germline loops: CDR1 MNHEY, CDR2 SVGAGI. CDR3 loop: CALAPGTGRGYTF. CDR3 nucleotides: TGTGCCCTAGCCCCCGGGACAGGGAGAGGCTACACCTTC.

This clone was seen a few times. This CDR3 is also generated by other DNA sequences in the sample. The chain carries TRBV6-5 and TRBJ2-7; tentative D call: TRBD1 (6 bases). The length of the CDR3 is 13 residues. The germline V gene has CDR1 MNHEY and CDR2 SVGAGI. V lost 1 base to trimming and J lost 3 bases, with 7 bases between them. Here the CDR3 reads CASSYLQGYEQYF. In DNA form, the CDR3 reads TGTGCCAGCAGTTACTTACAGGGCTACGAGCAGTACTTC.

The V and J genes are TRBV3-1 (or the pseudogene TRBV3-2) and TRBJ1-3; possibly TRBD1 for D (5 bases). The CDR3 is made up of 15 amino acids. CDR1 is LGHDT and CDR2 is YNNKEL in the germline V gene (reference sequence). Deletions cut 4 bases from V and 2 bases from J, with 12 bases between. The CDR3: CASSPYTGAGNTIYF. CDR3 nucleotides: TGTGCCAGCAGCCCATACACAGGTGCTGGAAACACCATATATTTT.

This chain uses TRBV9 with TRBJ1-1; 8 bases match TRBD1. After removal of 2 bases from V and 2 bases from J, the junction contained 2 bases not matched to a gene. This CDR3 contains 14 residues. Germline CDR1 reads SGDLS; CDR2 reads YYNGEE. The CDR3 spells CASSVDRGNTEAFF. The CDR3 DNA is TGTGCCAGCAGCGTTGACAGGGGTAACACTGAAGCTTTCTTT. The whole variable domain, filled in from reference TRBV9 and TRBJ1-1, reads DSGVTQTPKHLITATGQRVTLRCSPRSGDLSVYWYQQSLDQGLQFLIQYYNGEERAKGNILERFSAQQFPDLHSELNLSSLELGDSALYFCASSVDRGNTEAFFGQGTRLTVV.

This sequence joins TRBV6-5 and TRBJ1-2; D is perhaps TRBD1 (5 bases). Looked up from germline, CDR1 is MNHEY and CDR2 is SVGAGI. V dropped 7 bases and J dropped 4 bases, with 13 bases sitting between them. The CDR3 length is 13 residues. The CDR3 here is CASTSGILYGYTF. DNA of the CDR3: TGTGCCAGCACCTCAGGGATCCTCTATGGCTACACCTTC.

This clone was seen more than once but under ten times. J is TRBJ2-1 and V is TRBV3-1 (or the pseudogene TRBV3-2); 7 bases line up with TRBD1. Germline V gives CDR1 LGHDT, CDR2 YNNKEL (reference sequence). The CDR3 has 12 amino acids. Trimming removed 5 bases from V and 6 bases from J; junction bases left unmatched: 1. The CDR3, as DNA: TGTGCCAGCAGCGACAGGGTCAATGAGCAGTTCTTC. It translates to CASSDRVNEQFF.